This passage covers 28 T cell receptor beta chains from one sample sequenced in a study of T cell responses to AZD1222 COVID-19 vaccine. Some clones are missing from TCRdb's copy, which holds only in-frame ones; the method was immunoSEQ multiplex PCR. Here the sample spans about 170,000 clones, 90% being singletons. The sample here was peripheral blood, taken on day 0 of AZD1222 vaccination. The receptors were sampled from an adult in good health.

The chain joins TRBV4-2 to TRBJ2-3; 9 bases fit TRBD1. Per germline, CDR1 LGHNA and CDR2 YNFKEQ. The V gene end was trimmed by 7 bases and the J gene end by 5 bases; junction bases not matched to a gene: 10. CDR3 length: 15 amino acids. CDR3 protein: CASTGWGQGRDTQYF. The CDR3 nucleotides are TGTGCCAGCACTGGATGGGGACAGGGACGAGATACGCAGTATTTT.

J is TRBJ1-6 and V is TRBV6-6; D not certain. The ends were cut back, 6 bases at V and 9 bases at J, with 12 bases in the middle. Germline lookup yields CDR1 MNHNY and CDR2 SVGAGI (reference sequence). The CDR3 loop spans 13 amino acids. CDR3 in amino acids: CASRLSVGSPLHF. CDR3 nucleotide sequence: TGTGCCAGCAGGCTGAGTGTAGGTTCACCCCTCCACTTT.

V and J are TRBV25-1 and TRBJ1-2; 8 nucleotides line up with TRBD1. The junction had 6 bases not matched to a gene; V was cut back by 2 bases and J by 4 bases. Germline V gene sequence: CDR1 MGHDK, CDR2 SYGVNS. This CDR3 is 15 amino acids long. The CDR3 sequence: CASSEGTGGPYGYTF. The CDR3 coding sequence is TGTGCCAGCAGTGAAGGGACAGGAGGACCCTATGGCTACACCTTC.

The chain employs TRBV11-3 and TRBJ2-7; tentative D call: TRBD2 (5 bases). V was pared by 2 bases and J by 7 bases, with 15 bases between. The CDR3 runs to 14 residues. From germline, CDR1 is SGHNT and CDR2 YENEEA. CDR3 in amino acids: CASSLTGPSGEQYF. For the CDR3, the DNA is TGTGCCAGCAGCTTAACCGGCCCCTCGGGGGAGCAGTACTTC.

In DNA form, the CDR3 reads TGTGCCAGCAGTTGGGGGGGGACTAATGAAAAACTGTTTTTT. This encodes CASSWGGTNEKLFF. The chain is built from TRBV25-1 and TRBJ1-4; D might be TRBD1 (5 bases). Germline V CDR1 and CDR2: MGHDK, SYGVNS. V was pared by 5 bases and J by 2 bases, with 9 bases between. CDR3 length: 14 residues.

DNA of the CDR3: TGTGCCAGCAGCCTTAGCGGGGGGCTCTCCGGGGAGCTGTTTTTT. This sequence encodes CASSLSGGLSGELFF. The chain is built from TRBV9 and TRBJ2-2; 10 bases match TRBD2. The CDR3 is made up of 15 amino acids. CDR1 and CDR2 (germline): SGDLS, YYNGEE. Trimming removed 4 bases from V and 6 bases from J; junction bases left unmatched: 6.

The J gene is TRBJ1-4, the V gene TRBV7-2; no reliable D call. The CDR3 sequence is 15 residues long. Germline V gene lookup returns CDR1 SGHTA and CDR2 FQGNSA. Trimming cost V 0 bases and J 3 bases, with 8 bases left between them. The CDR3 bases are TGTGCCAGCAGCTTAGCTGTCGGACCTAATGAAAAACTGTTTTTT. This translates into CASSLAVGPNEKLFF.

The chain carries TRBV19 and TRBJ1-5, with D hard to call. This CDR3 contains 16 residues. V was clipped by 8 bases and J by 1 base, with 18 bases between them. The germline V gene has CDR1 LNHDA and CDR2 SQIVND (reference sequence). The CDR3 reads CASGRLEGGSNQPQHF. The CDR3 DNA sequence: TGTGCCAGTGGCAGGCTCGAGGGAGGGAGCAATCAGCCCCAGCATTTT. The entire variable domain, with the rest obtained from reference TRBV19 and TRBJ1-5, is as follows: DGGITQSPKYLFRKEGQNVTLSCEQNLNHDAMYWYRQDPGQGLRLIYYSQIVNDFQKGDIAEGYSVSREKKESFPLTVTSAQKNPTAFYLCASGRLEGGSNQPQHFGDGTRLSIL.

The chain uses TRBV6-5 and TRBJ2-7; the match to TRBD2 covers 12 bases. V lost 6 bases and J lost 3; bases outside the gene matches: 6. Per germline, CDR1 MNHEY and CDR2 SVGAGI. CDR3 length: 15 amino acids. CDR3 bases: TGTGCCAGCAGCCGACTAGCGGGGGACCTCTACGAGCAGTACTTC. Its protein product is CASSRLAGDLYEQYF.

This clone came up a few times. The chain carries TRBV30 and TRBJ1-5; D gene uncertain. This CDR3 region has 13 residues. The V end was cut by 0 bases, the J end by 6 bases, with 9 bases between. Per germline, CDR1 GTSNPN and CDR2 SVGIG (reference sequence). The CDR3 protein is CAWSVAQGQPQHF. The DNA of the CDR3 is TGTGCCTGGAGTGTAGCGCAAGGTCAGCCCCAGCATTTT.

The rearrangement links TRBV6-5 to TRBJ1-3, with unresolved D. Germline CDR1 MNHEY, CDR2 SVGAGI. The CDR3 totals 15 residues. V shed 6 bases and J shed 0 bases, with 12 bases lying between them. The CDR3 loop reads CASRTTGSSGNTIYF. In DNA form, the CDR3 reads TGTGCCAGCAGAACGACTGGAAGCTCTGGAAACACCATATATTTT.

This chain uses TRBV6-5 with TRBJ2-1, with 9 nucleotides matching TRBD1. V lost 8 bases and J lost 1; bases outside the gene matches: 3. The CDR3 is made up of 14 amino acids. CDR1 is MNHEY and CDR2 is SVGAGI in the germline V gene. The CDR3: CASQDRGSYNEQFF. The CDR3 bases are TGTGCCAGCCAGGACAGGGGATCCTACAATGAGCAGTTCTTC.

The V gene is TRBV5-5, the J gene TRBJ2-5; D possibly matches TRBD1 or TRBD2 (6 bases each). Germline assignment: CDR1 SGHKS and CDR2 YYEKEE (reference sequence). Trimming removed 7 bases at V and 1 base at J, with 20 bases between. CDR3 length: 16 residues. This CDR3 reads CASLGGRNNLQETQYF. CDR3 nucleotide sequence: TGTGCCAGCCTGGGGGGCCGTAATAACCTCCAAGAGACCCAGTACTTC.

This clone appeared once. The rearrangement uses TRBV5-4 and TRBJ1-1; 8 bases map to TRBD1. The CDR3 extends over 16 amino acids. Germline V gene sequence: CDR1 SGHNT, CDR2 YYREEE (reference sequence). V lost 3 bases, J lost 3 bases, and 10 bases stayed unmatched. CDR3 nucleotides: TGTGCCAGCAGCTCCAACAGGAACAGGGGGGACACTGAAGCTTTCTTT. It translates to CASSSNRNRGDTEAFF.

V usage is TRBV25-1 and J usage is TRBJ1-1, with 8 bases lining up with TRBD1. Germline CDR1 and CDR2: MGHDK and SYGVNS. The V gene end was trimmed by 7 bases and the J gene end by 4 bases; junction bases not matched to a gene: 11. CDR3 length equals 15 residues. DNA of the CDR3: TGTGCCAGCACCCCAATGGACAGGGAGGCCACTGAAGCTTTCTTT. Its translation is CASTPMDREATEAFF.

The V gene is TRBV6-5, the J gene TRBJ1-5; the match to TRBD1 covers 7 bases. Germline assignment: CDR1 MNHEY and CDR2 SVGAGI. The V and J ends lost 2 bases and 7 bases, in that order; junction bases with no gene match: 2. This CDR3 has 13 residues. CDR3 sequence: CASSYDRVQPQHF. For the CDR3, the DNA is TGTGCCAGCAGTTACGACAGGGTACAGCCCCAGCATTTT.

This chain connects TRBV5-8 to TRBJ2-7, with 7 bases matching TRBD1. V lost 4 bases and J lost 4; bases outside the gene matches: 11. Germline V gives CDR1 SGHTS, CDR2 YDEGEE. This CDR3 is 15 amino acids long. CDR3 bases: TGTGCCAGCAGCCGAAATTTCGGACAGGTTTACGAGCAGTACTTC. Translated, it gives CASSRNFGQVYEQYF.

This chain uses TRBV7-9 with TRBJ2-3; TRBD2 matches at 12 bases. The trim removed 7 bases at V and 2 bases at J, leaving 16 bases unmatched. This CDR3 region has 19 residues. The V gene's germline CDR1 is SEHNR and CDR2 FQNEAQ (reference sequence). The CDR3 DNA reads TGTGCCAGCACCAGCTTAATACCCGGACTAGCGGGGACCACAGATACGCAGTATTTT. It specifies CASTSLIPGLAGTTDTQYF.

V and J are TRBV19 and TRBJ2-5; D is unclear. V was shortened by 3 bases and J by 3 bases, with 2 bases between the two germline ends. This CDR3 has 11 amino acids. CDR1 is LNHDA, CDR2 SQIVND, per germline (reference sequence). CDR3 sequence reads: CASSIEETQYF. DNA of the CDR3: TGTGCCAGTAGTATCGAAGAGACCCAGTACTTC.

The chain couples TRBV5-8 to TRBJ1-5, with D unclear. CDR3 length equals 16 residues. CDR1 and CDR2 from the germline V gene are SGHTS and YDEGEE. Trimming stripped 0 bases from V and 3 bases from J, with 13 bases between. The CDR3 DNA reads TGTGCCAGCAGCTTGGGTGCCAGGACGGTCAATCAGCCCCAGCATTTT. It translates to CASSLGARTVNQPQHF.

The V and J genes are TRBV7-9 and TRBJ1-2, with 7 bases aligning to TRBD1. CDR3 length: 13 residues. The germline V gene encodes CDR1 SEHNR and CDR2 FQNEAQ (reference sequence). Trimming at V came to 5 bases and at J to 8 bases, leaving 8 bases not matched to a gene. CDR3 sequence: CASSLTGINGYTF. The CDR3 DNA reads TGTGCCAGCAGCCTGACAGGGATCAACGGCTACACCTTC. Filled out from reference TRBV7-9 and TRBJ1-2, the complete variable domain reads DTGVSQNPRHKITKRGQNVTFRCDPISEHNRLYWYRQTLGQGPEFLTYFQNEAQLEKSRLLSDRFSAERPKGSFSTLEIQRTEQGDSAMYLCASSLTGINGYTFGSGTRLTVV.

The chain has TRBV9 and TRBJ1-5; D is uncertain. CDR1 is SGDLS, CDR2 YYNGEE, per germline. This CDR3 comprises 15 residues. V lost 3 bases to trimming and J lost 4 bases, with 14 bases between them. CDR3 amino acids: CASSATPGLNQPQHF. CDR3 in DNA: TGTGCCAGCAGCGCCACACCCGGGCTTAATCAGCCCCAGCATTTT.

This clone was seen a handful of times. The V gene is TRBV18, the J gene TRBJ2-7; 11 bases map to TRBD2. The CDR3 is 14 residues long. V lost 6 bases to trimming and J lost 6 bases; unmatched junction nucleotides: 7. Germline loops: CDR1 KGHSH, CDR2 LQKENI. CDR3 sequence reads: CASSLSGGAPEQYF. For the CDR3, the DNA is TGTGCCAGCTCCCTTAGCGGGGGGGCACCCGAGCAGTACTTC.

This sequence joins TRBV24-1 and TRBJ2-5; tentatively, D is TRBD2 (6 bases). Germline CDR1 is KGHDR and CDR2 is SFDVKD. The CDR3 is 15 residues long. Between the trimmed V and J ends, which lost 4 bases and 1 base, there was a span of 12 bases. CDR3 sequence (DNA): TGTGCCACCAGTGACCCGCGGGACTTCCAAGAGACCCAGTACTTC. Translating gives CATSDPRDFQETQYF.

This rearrangement joins TRBV6-5 to TRBJ2-1, with D perhaps TRBD1 or TRBD2 (6 bases each). The germline gives CDR1 MNHEY, CDR2 SVGAGI. V was trimmed by 8 bases and J by 6 bases, leaving 17 bases between them. The CDR3 has 14 residues. This CDR3 is CASGGGDRANEQFF. CDR3 sequence (DNA): TGTGCCAGCGGGGGCGGGGATCGGGCCAATGAGCAGTTCTTC.

CDR3 nucleotides: TGTGCCAGCAGCTTGCCGGACAGCCCCTACGAGCAGTACTTC. Its protein is CASSLPDSPYEQYF. The chain has TRBV5-6 and TRBJ2-7, with D possibly matching TRBD1 (6 bases). Germline CDR1 SGHDT, CDR2 YYEEEE. V was trimmed by 1 base and J by 2 bases, leaving 10 bases between them. The CDR3 is 14 amino acids.

This sequence joins TRBV5-1 and TRBJ1-2; TRBD1 matches at 7 bases. The V gene's germline CDR1 is SGHRS and CDR2 YFSETQ. The V and J ends lost 4 bases and 8 bases, in that order; junction bases with no gene match: 8. The CDR3 totals 13 residues. The DNA for the CDR3 is TGCGCCAGCAGCAGGGGGCCCGACGGGGGCTACACCTTC. Protein: CASSRGPDGGYTF.

V usage is TRBV3-1 (or the pseudogene TRBV3-2) and J usage is TRBJ2-1; 10 bases line up with TRBD2. Losses at the gene ends were 1 base for V and 4 bases for J; bases not matched to a gene: 4. CDR1 is LGHDT and CDR2 is YNNKEL in the germline V gene (reference sequence). CDR3 length equals 16 residues. The CDR3 region is CASSQVAGGLYNEQFF. The CDR3 nucleotides read TGTGCCAGCAGCCAAGTAGCGGGGGGACTATACAATGAGCAGTTCTTC.